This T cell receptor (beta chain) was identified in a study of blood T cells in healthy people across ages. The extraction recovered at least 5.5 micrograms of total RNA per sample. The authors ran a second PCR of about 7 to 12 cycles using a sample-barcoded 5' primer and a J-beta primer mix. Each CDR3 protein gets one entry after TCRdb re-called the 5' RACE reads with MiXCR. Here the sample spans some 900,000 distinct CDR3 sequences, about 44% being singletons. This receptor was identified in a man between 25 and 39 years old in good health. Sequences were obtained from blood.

CDR3 in DNA: TGTGCCAGCATCGAACAGGCGGCGACCAACTATGGCTACACCTTC. This gives the protein CASIEQAATNYGYTF. The chain recombines TRBV7-8 with TRBJ1-2; possibly TRBD1 for D (5 bases). The germline gives CDR1 SGHVS, CDR2 FQNEAQ. V gave up 7 bases and J gave up 2 bases, with 17 bases separating them. The CDR3 consists of 15 residues.